This T cell receptor (beta chain) was found in a study of cytomegalovirus exposure and HLA in healthy donors. Study results and caveats: Association of fewer than 20,000 TCR beta sequences with HLA alleles was found at 0.05 false discovery rate in a later analysis. The study labeled 180 or so TCR beta chains cytomegalovirus-associated. Most TCR beta V segments were productive about 90% or about 30% of the time in an earlier analysis.

Notes on this clone: The antigen is unknown.

V dropped 2 bases and J dropped 7; count of bases not matched to a gene: 3. Germline V gene sequence: CDR1 SGHTA, CDR2 FQGTGA. The CDR3 is made up of 15 amino acids. The primer mix had 60 Vbeta and 13 Jbeta primers. Measured with immunoSEQ multiplex PCR; TCRdb has only the in-frame clones, and not every one. Of approximately 160,000 clones detected, roughly 80% appear once; the ten largest clones hold around 7.3%. The sequence was collected from a man in his thirties or forties in good health and CMV-seropositive. The source material was PBMCs. V usage is TRBV7-3 and J usage is TRBJ2-1; 12 bases line up with TRBD2. The CDR3, as DNA: TGTGCCAGCAGCTTACTAGCGGGAGGGGTTAATGAGCAGTTCTTC. It codes for CASSLLAGGVNEQFF.